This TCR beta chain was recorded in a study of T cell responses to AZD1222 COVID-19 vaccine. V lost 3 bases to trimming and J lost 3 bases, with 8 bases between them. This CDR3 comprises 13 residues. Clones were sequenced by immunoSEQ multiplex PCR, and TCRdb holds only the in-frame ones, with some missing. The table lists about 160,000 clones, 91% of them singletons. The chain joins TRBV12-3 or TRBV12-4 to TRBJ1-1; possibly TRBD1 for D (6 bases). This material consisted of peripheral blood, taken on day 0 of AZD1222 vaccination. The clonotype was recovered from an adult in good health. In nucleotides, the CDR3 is TGTGCCAGCAGTTTTTCAGGGGACACTGAAGCTTTCTTT. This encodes CASSFSGDTEAFF.